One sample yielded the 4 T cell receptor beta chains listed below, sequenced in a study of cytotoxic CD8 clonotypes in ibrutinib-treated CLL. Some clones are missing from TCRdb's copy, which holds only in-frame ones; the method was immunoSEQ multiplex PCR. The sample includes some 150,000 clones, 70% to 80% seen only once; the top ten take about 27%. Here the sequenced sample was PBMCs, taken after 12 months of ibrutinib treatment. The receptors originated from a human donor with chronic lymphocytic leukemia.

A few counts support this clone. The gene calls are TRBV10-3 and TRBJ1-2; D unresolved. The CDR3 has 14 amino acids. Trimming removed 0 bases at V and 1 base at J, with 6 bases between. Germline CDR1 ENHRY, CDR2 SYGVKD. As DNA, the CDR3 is TGTGCCATCAGTGAGTCGGAGGTTAACTATGGCTACACCTTC. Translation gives CAISESEVNYGYTF.

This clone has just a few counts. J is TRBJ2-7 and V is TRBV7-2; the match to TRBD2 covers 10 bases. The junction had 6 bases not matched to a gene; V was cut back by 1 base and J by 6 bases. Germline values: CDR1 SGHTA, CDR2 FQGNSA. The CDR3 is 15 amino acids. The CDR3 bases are TGTGCCAGCAGCTTAGTAGCAGCGGGAGGGTCCGAGCAGTACTTC. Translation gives CASSLVAAGGSEQYF.

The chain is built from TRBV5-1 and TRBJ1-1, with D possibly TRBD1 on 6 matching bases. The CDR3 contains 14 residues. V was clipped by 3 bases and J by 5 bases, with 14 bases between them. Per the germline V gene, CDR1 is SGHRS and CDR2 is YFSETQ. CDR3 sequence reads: CASSSSGEGTEAFF. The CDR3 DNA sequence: TGCGCCAGCAGCTCGTCAGGGGAGGGGACTGAAGCTTTCTTT.

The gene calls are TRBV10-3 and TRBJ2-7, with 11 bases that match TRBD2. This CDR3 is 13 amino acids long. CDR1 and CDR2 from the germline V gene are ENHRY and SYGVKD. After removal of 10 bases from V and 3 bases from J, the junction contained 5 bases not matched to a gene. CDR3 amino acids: CATLAGGDYEQYF. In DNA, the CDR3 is TGTGCCACCCTAGCGGGGGGAGACTACGAGCAGTACTTC.